This T cell receptor beta chain was found in a study of monozygotic twins with inflammatory bowel disease. Whole-study findings and limits: Results did not support any single strong IBD-associated signal or clonotype.

The CDR3 covers 12 residues. CDR1 is DFQATT, CDR2 SNEGSKA, per germline (reference sequence). With respect to this clonotype: Its antigen is currently unknown.

The blood volume drawn from each donor was around 2.6 ml. Template switching added UMIs carrying a 6-nucleotide sample barcode. TCRdb re-called the 5' RACE reads and catalogs CDR3 proteins one per entry, DNA excluded. Its listing shows 150,000 to 200,000 distinct CDR3 sequences. The specimen was blood. J is TRBJ1-2 and V is TRBV20-1. The clonotype was recovered from a human donor with ulcerative colitis or Crohn's disease, or a healthy co-twin of an affected twin (not recorded which). This CDR3 is CSAREVSYGYTF.